This record covers a single TCR beta chain. The antigen remains undetermined. This sample stems from a study of T cell responses to AZD1222 COVID-19 vaccine. Broader study findings: All repertoire sampling was performed exclusively after the peak T cell response.

Some clones are missing from TCRdb's copy, which holds only in-frame ones; the method was immunoSEQ multiplex PCR. The table includes about 110,000 clones, 75% to 95% detected once. Trimming stripped 9 bases from V and 7 bases from J, with 13 bases between. The length of the CDR3 is 13 residues. In germline, CDR1 is MNHGY, CDR2 SVAAGI. Sequences were derived from peripheral blood, sampled 28 days after the second AZD1222 dose. This clonotype was obtained from an adult who received the AZD1222 COVID-19 vaccine. The V call is TRBV6-9, the J call TRBJ1-6; TRBD1 might be the D (6 bases). The DNA for the CDR3 is TGTGCCAGTTTACAGGGTAAGAATTCACCCCTCCACTTT. This encodes CASLQGKNSPLHF.